The next 8 T cell receptor beta chains were all read from a single sample in a study of T cell responses to AZD1222 COVID-19 vaccine. Sequenced by immunoSEQ multiplex PCR; TCRdb stores in-frame clones only, minus some. The sample holds tens of thousands of clones, approximately 88% seen once. Sequencing used peripheral blood, obtained 28 days after the second AZD1222 dose. All receptors come from an adult who received the AZD1222 COVID-19 vaccine.

The gene calls are TRBV19 and TRBJ2-1; 9 bases fit TRBD2. V gave up 0 bases and J gave up 0 bases; unmatched junction bases: 12. The CDR3 covers 20 residues. Per the germline V gene, CDR1 is LNHDA and CDR2 is SQIVND (reference sequence). This chain's CDR3 is CASSIDQGAGGPHSYNEQFF. CDR3 nucleotide sequence: TGTGCCAGTAGTATAGATCAGGGAGCGGGAGGACCCCACTCCTACAATGAGCAGTTCTTC.

The chain carries TRBV21-1 and TRBJ2-7; the D call in the table, TRBD2, was not verified against the DNA. TRBV21-1 is given as a pseudogene. The CDR3 spans 12 residues. The CDR3 here is CASSTRGDEQYF. The CDR3 nucleotides are TGTGCCAGCAGCACTCGGGGAGACGAGCAGTACTTC.

The genes are TRBV29-1 and TRBJ1-1, with unresolved D. V was pared by 4 bases and J by 6 bases, with 12 bases between. CDR1 SQVTM and CDR2 ANQGSEA come from the germline V gene. The CDR3 runs to 12 residues. Here the CDR3 DNA reads TGCAGCGTTGGAGCGGGGTCCCCTGAAGCTTTCTTT. Amino acid sequence: CSVGAGSPEAFF.

The chain carries TRBV2 and TRBJ2-4; possible D gene TRBD2, 5 bases. The CDR3 runs 13 residues. CDR1 and CDR2 (germline): SNHLY, FYNNEI. V lost 0 bases to trimming and J lost 9 bases, with 9 bases between them. CDR3 in DNA: TGTGCCAGCAGTGAAGCCCGCGCGGGCATTCAGTACTTC. Protein product: CASSEARAGIQYF.

V and J are TRBV7-9 and TRBJ1-1, with a tentative D call TRBD1 (6 bases). V lost 5 bases to trimming and J lost 5 bases, with 18 bases between them. The CDR3 has 15 amino acids. The germline V gene encodes CDR1 SEHNR and CDR2 FQNEAQ (reference sequence). The CDR3: CASSPPLDRSTEAFF. CDR3 coding DNA: TGTGCCAGCAGCCCCCCCCTTGACAGGTCGACTGAAGCTTTCTTT.

The J gene is TRBJ2-7, the V gene TRBV19; D gene unclear. Trimming took 5 bases from V and 3 from J, leaving 8 bases between them. The germline V gene has CDR1 LNHDA and CDR2 SQIVND (reference sequence). The CDR3 spans 12 residues. CDR3 amino acids: CASSHGNYEQYF. CDR3 sequence (DNA): TGTGCCAGTAGTCACGGCAACTACGAGCAGTACTTC. Full variable domain (rest looked up from reference TRBV19 and TRBJ2-7): DGGITQSPKYLFRKEGQNVTLSCEQNLNHDAMYWYRQDPGQGLRLIYYSQIVNDFQKGDIAEGYSVSREKKESFPLTVTSAQKNPTAFYLCASSHGNYEQYFGPGTRLTVT.

Remarks on this clone: At one end, the junction sequence differs from germline, possibly due to a read error. The V gene is TRBV7-7, the J gene TRBJ1-1; D is possibly TRBD1 (6 bases). The CDR3 sequence is 15 residues long. Germline CDR1 SSHAT, CDR2 FNYEAQ (reference sequence). The chain's CDR3 is CASSPITQGNTEAFF. The CDR3 DNA is TGTGCTAGCAGCCCCATCACACAGGGGAACACTGAAGCTTTCTTT.

The CDR3 spells CASSWGAYNEQFF. Written as DNA, the CDR3 is TGTGCCAGCAGCTGGGGGGCGTACAATGAGCAGTTCTTC. This chain uses TRBV7-3 with TRBJ2-1, with D possibly being TRBD1 or TRBD2 (6 bases each). Per germline, CDR1 SGHTA and CDR2 FQGTGA. V was cut by 4 bases and J by 4 bases, with 8 bases left in between. There are 13 residues in the CDR3.